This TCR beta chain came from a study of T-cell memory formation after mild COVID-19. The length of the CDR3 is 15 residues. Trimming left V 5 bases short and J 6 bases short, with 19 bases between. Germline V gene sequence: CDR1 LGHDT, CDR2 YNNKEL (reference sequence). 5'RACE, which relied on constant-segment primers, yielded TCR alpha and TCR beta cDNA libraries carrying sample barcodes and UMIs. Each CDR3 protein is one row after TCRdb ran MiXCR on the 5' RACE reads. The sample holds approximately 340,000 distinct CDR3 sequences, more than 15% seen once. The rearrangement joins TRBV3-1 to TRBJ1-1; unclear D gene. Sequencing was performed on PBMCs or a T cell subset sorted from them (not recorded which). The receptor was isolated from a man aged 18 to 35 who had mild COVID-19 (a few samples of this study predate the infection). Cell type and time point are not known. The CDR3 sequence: CASSWGVGYRAEAFF. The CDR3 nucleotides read TGTGCCAGCAGCTGGGGAGTGGGCTATAGGGCTGAAGCTTTCTTT.